What follows are 8 T cell receptor beta chains derived from one specimen sequenced in a study of T cell repertoires in cytomegalovirus infection (dated by TCRdb to about 2019). The sample's treatment or condition label, in plain terms: in vitro stimulation with specific CMV peptide epitopes to enrich CMV-specific T cells. The antigens for these receptors are not known. For sequencing, an Illumina HiSeq 1500 was employed. Using fastp at Q25 and MiXCR, TCRdb reprocessed the public reads and kept productive beta chains. Rows with one shared CDR3 protein collapse into an entry with the most common genes and DNA. The sample profile shows about 480,000 distinct CDR3 sequences; 30% to 35% of them were found once. The ten largest clonotypes hold about a sixth of the sample. The starting material was cultured PBMCs, obtained from culture after CMV antigen stimulation. Every receptor here comes from a human donor in good health (CMV status not recorded). Some clones in this sample may be carry-over from other donors' samples.

The chain has TRBV7-4 and TRBJ2-7; possibly TRBD2 for D (6 bases). The length of the CDR3 is 14 residues. The germline V gene has CDR1 SGHVT and CDR2 SQSDAQ. The V gene lost 5 bases and the J gene lost 4 bases, with 15 bases spanning the gap. The CDR3 region has the DNA TGTGCCAGCAGCACCGGGGACTCCTGTTACGAGCAGTACGTC. Protein: CASSTGDSCYEQYV.

The sample holds a few counts of this clonotype. The V call is TRBV7-2, the J call TRBJ2-5; D is unclear. Trimming shortened V by 4 bases and J by 0 bases, and 12 bases separated the two germline ends. The CDR3 is made up of 15 amino acids. From germline, CDR1 is SGHTA and CDR2 FQGNSA. CDR3 residues: CASSSSPEDQETQYF. The DNA for the CDR3 is TGTGCCAGCAGCTCGTCCCCAGAGGACCAAGAGACCCAGTACTTC.

J is TRBJ2-7 and V is TRBV6-1; D uncertain. The germline V gene has CDR1 MNHNS and CDR2 SASEGT. V shed 5 bases and J shed 2 bases, with 13 bases lying between them. The CDR3 is 14 amino acids. DNA of the CDR3: TGTGCCAGCAGTTACCCCAGACCCGCCTACGAGCAGTACGTC. Protein product: CASSYPRPAYEQYV.

This chain connects TRBV6-5 to TRBJ2-5; 11 positions agree with TRBD2. The trim removed 7 bases at V and 2 bases at J, leaving 9 bases unmatched. Germline V CDR1 and CDR2: MNHEY, SVGAGI. The CDR3 has 16 amino acids. This chain's CDR3 is CASTPTSGMIQETQYF. The CDR3 nucleotides read TGTGCCAGCACCCCGACTAGCGGGATGATACAAGAGACCCAGTACTTC.

The V gene is TRBV12-3 or TRBV12-4, the J gene TRBJ2-2, with D perhaps matching TRBD1 (5 bases). The V gene lost 7 bases and the J gene lost 12 bases, with 21 bases spanning the gap. The CDR3 is 14 amino acids. The CDR3 DNA sequence: TGTGCCAGCACGGAAGGGCAGGGCAGTAGGAAGCTGTTTTTT. Translated: CASTEGQGSRKLFF.

This clonotype has more than one count but fewer than ten. This chain joins TRBV6-2 or TRBV6-3 and TRBJ2-3; perhaps TRBD2 as D (6 bases). The V gene's germline CDR1 is MNHEY and CDR2 SVGEGT. This CDR3 contains 16 residues. Trimming stripped 4 bases from V and 4 bases from J, with 18 bases between. The CDR3 spells CASSSPTTRSPDTQYF. CDR3 in DNA: TGTGCCAGCAGTTCCCCGACGACTAGGTCCCCAGATACGCAGTATTTT.

Details on this clonotype: An end of the junction does not agree with germline; a read error may underlie this. V gene TRBV7-2 combines with J gene TRBJ2-3; 8 nucleotides match TRBD2. Germline CDR1 SGHTA, CDR2 FQGNSA. The CDR3 runs to 15 residues. In DNA form, the CDR3 reads TGTGCCAGCAGCACCAAGCGGACTAGCACAGAGACGCAGTATTTT. Translating it yields CASSTKRTSTETQYF.

This clonotype appeared a few times. The gene calls are TRBV7-9 and TRBJ1-5; perhaps TRBD1 as D (5 bases). Germline V gives CDR1 SEHNR, CDR2 FQNEAQ (reference sequence). Trimming removed 5 bases at V and 2 bases at J, with 10 bases between. The CDR3 covers 14 residues. The CDR3 protein is CASSTSGGNQPQHF. Written as DNA, the CDR3 is TGTGCCAGCAGCACCTCGGGGGGCAATCAGCCCCAGCATTTT. Full variable domain (missing parts from reference TRBV7-9 and TRBJ1-5): DTGVSQNPRHKITKRGQNVTFRCDPISEHNRLYWYRQTLGQGPEFLTYFQNEAQLEKSRLLSDRFSAERPKGSFSTLEIQRTEQGDSAMYLCASSTSGGNQPQHFGDGTRLSIL.